This entry describes one T cell receptor (beta chain). Its antigen is currently not known. No much larger clone exists at a distance of one base, and base qualities are not known. Genomic DNA was used as template for profiling of TCR beta VDJ combinations and CDR3 sequences. TCR repertoire sequencing was run on an Illumina HiSeq 2000. As for the original processing: TRBV/TRBJ rearrangement plots, CDR3 size and DJ length profiles, and Simpson's diversity index were used to evaluate the repertoires. The most abundant DNA sequence in the deep sequencing data was taken as the immunodominant clone. CDR3 amino acid sequences were screened for sharing across subjects and compared with published repertoires and the VDJdb database. TCRdb trimmed the raw reads at Q25, called clones with MiXCR and kept productive beta chains. All rows with the same CDR3 protein become a single entry with the most common DNA and genes. TCRdb, not the authors, supplied the V and J calls. The sample contains about 210,000 distinct CDR3 sequences, over 55% of them found a single time. The ten largest make up approximately 30% of the sample.

The study deep-sequenced TCR repertoires of sorted CD4+ and CD8+ blood T cells from severe aplastic anemia patients and healthy subjects. Ficoll-Paque density gradient centrifugation was used to isolate peripheral blood mononuclear cells. CD4+ and CD8+ T cells were sorted by FACS or magnetic beads before DNA extraction. The data were obtained in a study of CD8+CD57+ T cells in acquired aplastic anemia listed by TCRdb under 2018. For the study in its entirety: A mean of 3.2 ug of DNA, ranging from about 0.19 to 30 ug, was extracted from sorted CD4+ and CD8+ cells. An average of around 10 million reads for CD4+ cells and 11 million to 13 million reads for CD8+ cells was obtained from healthy donor samples. The paper's findings and limits, for the study overall: Patients and healthy controls showed no significant difference in CD8+ Simpson's diversity (P=0.060). Although some 28 CD8+ CDR3 sequences were shared by patients and controls, these sequences appeared highly expressed in patients and within the immunodominant clones of patients.

CDR1 and CDR2, per the germline V gene, are MDHEN and SYDVKM. The V end gives up 8 bases and the J end 3 bases, leaving 11 bases in the junction not matched to a gene. The CDR3 starts with the cysteine, ends with the phenylalanine, and has 16 residues. The retained sequence is limited to the CDR3, 48 bases, with the frame set at the first base. The receptor chain draws on TRBV28 and TRBJ2-3; the junction holds 10 bases that match TRBD2. Sample: sorted CD4+, CD8+, or CD8+CD57+ T cells (not recorded which) from PBMCs. The receptor was derived from a human donor in good health. CDR3 sequence: CASRLAGVGGTDTQYF. The bases are TGTGCCAGCCGGCTAGCGGGAGTGGGGGGGACAGATACGCAGTATTTT.